This T cell receptor (beta chain) is from a study of T cells after yellow fever vaccination. Study conclusions and caveats: Re-detected after boosting: most primary clones, 96% of CD4 and over 80% of CD8.

The sample holds many counts of this clonotype. TCRdb re-called the 5' RACE reads through MiXCR, storing one row per CDR3 protein. The sample consists of approximately 96,000 distinct CDR3 sequences, approximately 9% of them appearing once. Trimming removed 6 bases from V and 3 bases from J, with 12 bases in between. CDR3 length: 14 amino acids. The germline gives CDR1 MNHEY, CDR2 SMNVEV (reference sequence). The chain joins TRBV27 to TRBJ2-1, with unresolved D. The clonotype was recovered from a man in his late teens or twenties who received the YFV17D yellow fever vaccine. Source: CD8+ T cells not binding an NS4B(214-222) dextramer, sorted from PBMCs, taken roughly 15 days after the first yellow fever vaccination. The CDR3 spells CASSLEIGYNEQFF. Written as DNA, the CDR3 is TGTGCCAGCAGCCTAGAGATCGGCTACAATGAGCAGTTCTTC.